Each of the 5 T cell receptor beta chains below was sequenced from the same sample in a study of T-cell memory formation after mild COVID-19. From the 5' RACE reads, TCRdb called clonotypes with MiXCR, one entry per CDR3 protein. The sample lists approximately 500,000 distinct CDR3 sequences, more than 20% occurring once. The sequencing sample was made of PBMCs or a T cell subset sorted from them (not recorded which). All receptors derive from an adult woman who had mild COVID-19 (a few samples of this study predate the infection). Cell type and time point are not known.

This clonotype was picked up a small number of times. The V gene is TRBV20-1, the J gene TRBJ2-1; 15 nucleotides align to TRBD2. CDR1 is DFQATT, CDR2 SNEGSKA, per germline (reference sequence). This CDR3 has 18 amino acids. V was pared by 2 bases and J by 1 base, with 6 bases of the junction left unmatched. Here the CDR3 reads CSARSPGLAGGSYNEQFF. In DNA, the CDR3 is TGCAGTGCTAGATCGCCGGGACTAGCGGGGGGATCCTACAATGAGCAGTTCTTC.

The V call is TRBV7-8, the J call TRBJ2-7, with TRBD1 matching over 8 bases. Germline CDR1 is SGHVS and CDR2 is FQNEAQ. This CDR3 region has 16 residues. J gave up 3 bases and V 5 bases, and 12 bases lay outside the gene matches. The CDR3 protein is CASSQSLTGDFYEQYF. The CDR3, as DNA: TGTGCCAGCAGCCAATCCCTGACAGGGGACTTCTACGAGCAGTACTTC.

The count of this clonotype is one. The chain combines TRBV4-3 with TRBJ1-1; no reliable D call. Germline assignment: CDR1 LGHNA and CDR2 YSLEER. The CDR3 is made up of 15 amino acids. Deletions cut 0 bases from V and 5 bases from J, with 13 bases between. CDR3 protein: CASSQDYVGRTEAFF. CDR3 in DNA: TGCGCCAGCAGCCAAGATTATGTGGGGAGGACTGAAGCTTTCTTT.

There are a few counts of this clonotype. CDR3 in amino acids: CASSSTRWGELFF. Here the CDR3 DNA reads TGTGCCAGCAGCTCAACCCGGTGGGGGGAGCTGTTTTTT. The chain has TRBV7-3 and TRBJ2-2; D ambiguous. V lost 4 bases and J 8 bases, leaving 11 bases between the germline ends. CDR3 length equals 13 residues. CDR1 and CDR2 (germline): SGHTA, FQGTGA.

DNA of the CDR3: TGCGCCAGCAGCCAAGCTCTCGAACTAGCGGGAGGGCCGACGCAGTATTTT. As protein: CASSQALELAGGPTQYF. The J gene is TRBJ2-3, the V gene TRBV4-3; the match to TRBD2 covers 13 bases. CDR1 and CDR2 (germline): LGHNA, YSLEER. CDR3 length: 17 amino acids. J gave up 9 bases and V 1 base, and 10 bases lay outside the gene matches.